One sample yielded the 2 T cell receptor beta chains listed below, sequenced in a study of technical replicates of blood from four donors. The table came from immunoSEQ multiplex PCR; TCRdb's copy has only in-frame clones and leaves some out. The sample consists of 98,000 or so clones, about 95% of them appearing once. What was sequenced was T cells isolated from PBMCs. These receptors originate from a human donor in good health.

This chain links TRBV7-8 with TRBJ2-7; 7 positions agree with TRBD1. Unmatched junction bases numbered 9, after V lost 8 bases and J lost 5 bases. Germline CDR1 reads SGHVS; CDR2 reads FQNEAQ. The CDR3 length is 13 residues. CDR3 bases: TGTGCCAGCTCTTACAGGGGTGGGGACGAGCAGTACTTC. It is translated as CASSYRGGDEQYF.

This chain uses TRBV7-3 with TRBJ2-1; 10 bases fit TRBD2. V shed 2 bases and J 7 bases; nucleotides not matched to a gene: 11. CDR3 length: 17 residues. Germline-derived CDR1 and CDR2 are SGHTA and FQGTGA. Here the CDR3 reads CASSLGAAGGRTNEQFF. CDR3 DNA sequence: TGTGCCAGCAGCTTAGGGGCAGCGGGGGGGAGGACGAATGAGCAGTTCTTC.